These 32 T cell receptor beta chains originate from one sample sequenced in a study of blood T cell repertoires in COVID-19. Profiled with immunoSEQ multiplex PCR; TCRdb holds only in-frame clones, not every one. The sample consists of 180,000 or so clones, more than 70% of them appearing once. The specimen sequenced was PBMCs or T cells enriched from blood (not recorded which). The receptors shown here come from a woman between 50 and 59 years old in a cohort exposed to, infected with or recovered from COVID-19 (not recorded which).

In its sample, this clone was seen once. CDR3 bases: TGTGCCAGCAGCTTAGGGCAGGGACTAGGAGGAGAGACCCAGTACTTC. Encoded protein: CASSLGQGLGGETQYF. The chain employs TRBV11-3 and TRBJ2-5; 8 bases fit TRBD2. The V and J ends lost 1 base and 4 bases, in that order; junction bases with no gene match: 8. The CDR3 length is 16 residues. Germline V CDR1 and CDR2: SGHNT, YENEEA.

The V call is TRBV19, the J call TRBJ2-2; no clear D. Trimming stripped 7 bases from V and 4 bases from J, with 16 bases between. CDR3 length equals 15 residues. Germline CDR1 reads LNHDA; CDR2 reads SQIVND (reference sequence). The CDR3 DNA reads as TGTGCCAGTACTCTGACTTCCTATCTCACCGGGGAGCTGTTTTTT. Translation gives CASTLTSYLTGELFF.

This clone appeared a single time. V and J are TRBV5-1 and TRBJ1-1, with 8 bases fitting TRBD1. This CDR3 region has 14 residues. J was trimmed by 7 bases and V by 4 bases; bases with no gene match: 9. Germline V gene sequence: CDR1 SGHRS, CDR2 YFSETQ. This CDR3 is CASSNGDRGNEAFF. CDR3 DNA: TGCGCCAGCAGCAACGGAGACAGGGGAAATGAAGCTTTCTTT.

J is TRBJ2-1 and V is TRBV7-8, with TRBD1 matching 7 bases. The length of the CDR3 is 17 residues. V gave up 5 bases and J gave up 1 base; unmatched junction bases: 11. Germline lookup yields CDR1 SGHVS and CDR2 FQNEAQ. CDR3 residues: CASSHAIDRESYNEQFF. CDR3 coding DNA: TGTGCCAGCAGCCACGCCATCGACAGGGAATCCTACAATGAGCAGTTCTTC.

This chain's CDR3 is CASSQEPRPTRSTDTQYF. The CDR3 DNA follows: TGTGCCAGCAGCCAAGAACCCCGACCCACGAGGAGCACAGATACGCAGTATTTT. This chain links TRBV3-1 (or the pseudogene TRBV3-2) with TRBJ2-3; no definite D call. V was cut by 0 bases and J by 0 bases, with 16 bases left in between. From germline, CDR1 is LGHDT and CDR2 YNNKEL (reference sequence). This CDR3 spans 18 amino acids.

The chain links TRBV6-5 to TRBJ1-5; 11 nucleotides align to TRBD1. CDR3 length: 15 residues. CDR1 and CDR2 (germline): MNHEY, SVGAGI. Unmatched junction bases numbered 7, after V lost 6 bases and J lost 6 bases. The CDR3 protein is CASSAGTGGGQPQHF. The CDR3 nucleotides are TGTGCCAGCAGCGCCGGGACAGGGGGTGGTCAGCCCCAGCATTTT.

V gene TRBV19 combines with J gene TRBJ1-1, with D maybe TRBD1 (6 bases). The germline V gene encodes CDR1 LNHDA and CDR2 SQIVND (reference sequence). Trimming took off 5 bases at V and 0 bases at J, with 16 bases between the two ends. This CDR3 spans 16 amino acids. Here the CDR3 DNA reads TGTGCCAGTAGTGATACAAGGGGGGGGATGAACACTGAAGCTTTCTTT. It encodes CASSDTRGGMNTEAFF.

The chain carries TRBV11-2 and TRBJ2-2; 8 bases match TRBD1. Losses at the gene ends were 5 bases for V and 5 bases for J; bases not matched to a gene: 7. CDR3 length equals 15 residues. CDR1 is SGHAT and CDR2 is FQNNGV in the germline V gene. The DNA of the CDR3 is TGTGCCAGCAGCCCTCGACAGGGGAGGACCGGGGAGCTGTTTTTT. This gives the protein CASSPRQGRTGELFF.

The rearrangement links TRBV5-1 to TRBJ2-2; perhaps TRBD2 as D (7 bases). V was trimmed by 6 bases and J by 0 bases, leaving 12 bases between them. In germline, CDR1 is SGHRS, CDR2 YFSETQ. The CDR3 has 15 residues. CDR3 in DNA: TGCGCCAGCACCAGGGAGGGGGCGAACACCGGGGAGCTGTTTTTT. Its translation: CASTREGANTGELFF.

This clone was recorded a few times. This rearrangement joins TRBV6-4 to TRBJ1-2; TRBD1 might be the D (5 bases). Germline CDR1 and CDR2: MRHNA and SNTAGT. The CDR3 loop spans 12 amino acids. With 4 bases removed from V and 9 bases from J, the gap between germline ends came to 12 bases. Here the CDR3 DNA reads TGTGCCAGCAGTGGACCCCAGGGAAGCTACACCTTC. It codes for CASSGPQGSYTF.

In this sample, this clone turned up once. The V call is TRBV24-1, the J call TRBJ2-3, with a tentative D call TRBD2 (5 bases). Trimming cost V 4 bases and J 0 bases, with 10 bases left between them. Germline CDR1 is KGHDR and CDR2 is SFDVKD. The CDR3 consists of 15 residues. CDR3 nucleotide sequence: TGTGCCACCAGTGACCCACGGACTAGCACAGATACGCAGTATTTT. Its protein product is CATSDPRTSTDTQYF.

This clone has just one count. This chain joins TRBV28 and TRBJ1-1; D possibly corresponds to TRBD1 (6 bases). The CDR3 length is 12 residues. Between the trimmed V and J ends, which lost 5 bases and 5 bases, there was a span of 9 bases. The germline CDR1 and CDR2 sequences are MDHEN and SYDVKM. CDR3 nucleotide sequence: TGTGCCAGCAGTCTGGGGGCGACTGAAGCTTTCTTT. Its translation is CASSLGATEAFF.

V usage is TRBV2 and J usage is TRBJ1-2; D gene ambiguous. Germline CDR1 and CDR2: SNHLY and FYNNEI. The V and J ends lost 1 base and 0 bases respectively, with 12 bases between them. This CDR3 spans 16 amino acids. CDR3 protein: CASSEGVRSSNYGYTF. The CDR3 nucleotides are TGTGCCAGCAGTGAAGGGGTGAGGTCCTCTAACTATGGCTACACCTTC.

The J gene is TRBJ1-5, the V gene TRBV4-1; D is perhaps TRBD1 (5 bases). CDR3 length: 16 amino acids. V lost 4 bases and J lost 3, with 16 bases in between. Germline V lookup: CDR1 MGHRA, CDR2 YSYEKL. The CDR3, as DNA: TGCGCCAGCAGCCGCCCCGGGGGACCGAACAATCAGCCCCAGCATTTT. Amino acid sequence: CASSRPGGPNNQPQHF.

The genes are TRBV28 and TRBJ2-1, with D hard to call. The germline V gene has CDR1 MDHEN and CDR2 SYDVKM. Trimming took off 6 bases at V and 0 bases at J, with 6 bases between the two ends. The CDR3 spans 13 residues. The CDR3 sequence: CASSYASYNEQFF. The CDR3 DNA follows: TGTGCCAGCAGCTACGCCTCCTACAATGAGCAGTTCTTC.

The count of this clone is one. The J gene is TRBJ1-6, the V gene TRBV15; D remains ambiguous. CDR1 and CDR2 from the germline V gene are LNHNV and YYDKDF (reference sequence). V lost 1 base to trimming and J lost 4 bases, with 11 bases between them. The CDR3 sequence is 16 residues long. CDR3 in DNA: TGTGCCACCAGCAGAGGACAAGGCGATTATAATTCACCCCTCCACTTT. It translates to CATSRGQGDYNSPLHF.

A few counts support this clone. The chain joins TRBV29-1 to TRBJ2-7, with 7 bases that match TRBD1. The V and J ends lost 3 bases and 1 base, in that order; junction bases with no gene match: 0. This CDR3 contains 12 residues. CDR1 is SQVTM, CDR2 ANQGSEA, per germline. As DNA, the CDR3 is TGCAGCGTTGAGGGACAGTCCTACGAGCAGTACTTC. Translated, it gives CSVEGQSYEQYF.

The chain joins TRBV3-1 (or the pseudogene TRBV3-2) to TRBJ1-2; 8 bases agree with TRBD1. V trimming: 3 bases; J trimming: 4 bases; junction bases outside the gene matches: 1. Germline V gene lookup returns CDR1 LGHDT and CDR2 YNNKEL (reference sequence). CDR3 length: 13 amino acids. The CDR3: CASSQQGAYGYTF. CDR3 bases: TGTGCCAGCAGCCAGCAGGGGGCCTATGGCTACACCTTC.

A single count supports this clone. The V call is TRBV19, the J call TRBJ2-7; perhaps TRBD1 as D (6 bases). The CDR3 loop spans 15 amino acids. Trimming took off 5 bases at V and 5 bases at J, with 19 bases between the two ends. Per germline, CDR1 LNHDA and CDR2 SQIVND (reference sequence). CDR3 sequence reads: CASSLGGTGFDEQYF. CDR3 coding DNA: TGTGCCAGTAGTTTAGGCGGTACAGGGTTCGACGAGCAGTACTTC. Filled out from reference TRBV19 and TRBJ2-7, the complete variable domain reads DGGITQSPKYLFRKEGQNVTLSCEQNLNHDAMYWYRQDPGQGLRLIYYSQIVNDFQKGDIAEGYSVSREKKESFPLTVTSAQKNPTAFYLCASSLGGTGFDEQYFGPGTRLTVT.

The DNA of the CDR3 is TGTGCCAGCAGTGGCAGGAGGTACAATGAGCAGTTCTTC. Protein sequence: CASSGRRYNEQFF. The J gene is TRBJ2-1, the V gene TRBV2; the D gene is possibly TRBD2 (5 bases). CDR3 size: 13 residues. CDR1 is SNHLY, CDR2 FYNNEI, per germline. Trimming removed 4 bases from V and 4 bases from J, with 8 bases in between.

CDR3 DNA: TGTGCCAGCAGCCCAGGGGACCGACAGAACACTGAAGCTTTCTTT. Translating gives CASSPGDRQNTEAFF. This chain joins TRBV7-2 and TRBJ1-1; a weak D match, TRBD1 (6 bases). The CDR3 runs 15 residues. The V end lost 5 bases, the J end lost 1 base, and 14 bases lay between the germline ends. Germline CDR1 SGHTA, CDR2 FQGNSA.

The chain links TRBV28 to TRBJ1-5; possibly TRBD1 for D (6 bases). Trimming shortened V by 5 bases and J by 8 bases, and 10 bases separated the two germline ends. Germline CDR1 and CDR2: MDHEN and SYDVKM. CDR3 length: 12 residues. CDR3: CASSGTGKPQHF. In nucleotides, the CDR3 is TGTGCCAGCAGTGGTACAGGGAAGCCCCAGCATTTT.

The chain carries TRBV19 and TRBJ2-5; a weak D match, TRBD2 (5 bases). The CDR3 is 15 amino acids. The germline gives CDR1 LNHDA, CDR2 SQIVND (reference sequence). Trimming took off 0 bases at V and 5 bases at J, with 13 bases between the two ends. The DNA for the CDR3 is TGTGCCAGTAGTATAGAAGGCGGGCCCCTGGAGACCCAGTACTTC. Translated: CASSIEGGPLETQYF.

The chain links TRBV7-9 to TRBJ2-1, with unresolved D. Trimming shortened V by 0 bases and J by 6 bases, and 6 bases separated the two germline ends. Germline assignment: CDR1 SEHNR and CDR2 FQNEAQ (reference sequence). The CDR3 is 13 residues long. This CDR3 reads CASSLALPNEQFF. CDR3 coding DNA: TGTGCCAGCAGCTTAGCACTCCCCAATGAGCAGTTCTTC.

This clone was seen more than once but under ten times. The genes are TRBV27 and TRBJ1-5; D may be TRBD1 (5 bases). V lost 6 bases and J 3 bases, leaving 24 bases between the germline ends. Germline V CDR1 and CDR2: MNHEY, SMNVEV (reference sequence). CDR3 size: 18 residues. This CDR3 is CASSPFPVVGAPNQPQHF. The CDR3 nucleotides read TGTGCCAGCAGCCCCTTCCCTGTAGTAGGGGCCCCCAATCAGCCCCAGCATTTT.

The chain combines TRBV6-5 with TRBJ1-2; possibly TRBD1 for D (5 bases). This CDR3 is built from 13 residues. V was shortened by 4 bases and J by 6 bases, with 12 bases between the two germline ends. CDR1 MNHEY and CDR2 SVGAGI come from the germline V gene. The CDR3 coding sequence is TGTGCCAGCAGTTTACTCCGGGGGGATGGCTACACCTTC. It translates to CASSLLRGDGYTF.

The V call is TRBV11-2, the J call TRBJ2-3; 10 bases match TRBD2. Trimming took 2 bases from V and 4 from J; bases not matched to a gene: 0. Germline values: CDR1 SGHAT, CDR2 FQNNGV. The length of the CDR3 is 14 residues. CDR3 sequence reads: CASSLSGGADTQYF. DNA of the CDR3: TGTGCCAGCAGCTTAAGCGGGGGGGCAGATACGCAGTATTTT.

The V gene is TRBV7-9, the J gene TRBJ2-1, with 12 bases that match TRBD2. The V gene's germline CDR1 is SEHNR and CDR2 FQNEAQ (reference sequence). The trim removed 5 bases at V and 5 bases at J, leaving 10 bases unmatched. The CDR3 covers 17 residues. CDR3: CASSPRRLAGENNEQFF. In DNA, the CDR3 is TGTGCCAGCAGCCCCCGACGACTAGCGGGAGAGAACAATGAGCAGTTCTTC. Using reference TRBV7-9 and TRBJ2-1 for the parts outside the CDR3, the full variable domain is DTGVSQNPRHKITKRGQNVTFRCDPISEHNRLYWYRQTLGQGPEFLTYFQNEAQLEKSRLLSDRFSAERPKGSFSTLEIQRTEQGDSAMYLCASSPRRLAGENNEQFFGPGTRLTVL.

This chain joins TRBV23-1 and TRBJ2-7, with a weak D call TRBD1 (6 bases). TRBV23-1 carries the ORF label, with uncertain function. V lost 8 bases, J lost 7 bases, and 18 bases lay in between. The CDR3 spans 13 residues. The CDR3 DNA sequence: TGCGCCAGCTCCCAGCCCATTAGGGGGGAGCAGTACTTC. This translates into CASSQPIRGEQYF.

The chain uses TRBV6-5 and TRBJ1-1; a weak D match, TRBD1 (5 bases). Per the germline V gene, CDR1 is MNHEY and CDR2 is SVGAGI. V lost 2 bases, J lost 2 bases, and 9 bases lay in between. CDR3 length: 14 amino acids. The CDR3 DNA sequence: TGTGCCAGCAGTTACGGCAGGGCTAACACTGAAGCTTTCTTT. Translating it yields CASSYGRANTEAFF.

The chain has TRBV4-1 and TRBJ2-7, with 10 bases aligning to TRBD2. The germline CDR1 and CDR2 sequences are MGHRA and YSYEKL. This CDR3 spans 16 amino acids. V shed 4 bases, J shed 7 bases, and the junction held 13 bases outside the gene matches. CDR3 in amino acids: CASSPKPGTSEGEQYF. The CDR3 DNA reads as TGCGCCAGCAGCCCCAAACCCGGGACTAGCGAAGGAGAGCAGTACTTC.

The chain is built from TRBV27 and TRBJ2-2; no clear D. Germline V CDR1 and CDR2: MNHEY, SMNVEV (reference sequence). The CDR3 is made up of 14 amino acids. V gave up 5 bases and J gave up 5 bases, with 12 bases separating them. The CDR3 sequence is CASSVAVYTGELFF. CDR3 bases: TGTGCCAGCAGTGTGGCAGTTTATACCGGGGAGCTGTTTTTT.